This is a list of T cell receptor beta chains from one sample in a study of blood T cells in healthy people across ages. TCRdb reprocessed the 5' RACE reads via MiXCR and lists one record per CDR3 protein. Here the sample spans roughly 730,000 distinct CDR3 sequences, more than 50% being singletons. The sample was blood. The receptors were sampled from a man in his forties in good health. Both conserved end residues are part of each CDR3. The D gene is left open where the match is weak. Only some rows state a clone size, as once, few, many or a class for expanded clones.

>TRBV7-9|few|TRBJ2-5|TRBD1
TGTGCCAGCAGCCATGCCGTGACAGGGGGCCAAGAGACCCAGTACTTC
CASSHAVTGGQETQYF
>TRBV12-3/TRBV12-4|few|TRBJ2-2|NA
TGTGCCAGCAGTTTAGCGTTGGGTGCCGGGGAGCTGTTTTTT
CASSLALGAGELFF
>TRBV3-1|NA|TRBJ2-5|NA
TGTGCCAGCAGCCAAGTGAGACGTCTTCAAGAGACCCAGTACTTC
CASSQVRRLQETQYF
>TRBV20-1|NA|TRBJ2-3|NA
TGCAGTGCTGCAGTCCGTTTTCGGGGCGGGGAGAGCACAGATACGCAGTATTTT
CSAAVRFRGGESTDTQYF
>TRBV5-1|NA|TRBJ2-3|TRBD2
TGCGCCAGCAGCTTGGAGGGACTAGCGGGACCCGATACGCAGTATTTT
CASSLEGLAGPDTQYF
>TRBV2|NA|TRBJ2-3|NA
TGTGCCAGCAGTGACGTGGGGACTAGCACAGATACGCAGTATTTT
CASSDVGTSTDTQYF
>TRBV20-1|few|TRBJ2-7|TRBD2
TGCAGTGCTACAAGCGGGAGCTCCTACGAGCAGTACTTC
CSATSGSSYEQYF
>TRBV4-3|few|TRBJ2-1|NA
TGCGCCAGCAGCCACGACCACAACCCCTACAATGAGCAGTTCTTC
CASSHDHNPYNEQFF
>TRBV20-1|NA|TRBJ1-2|NA
TGCAGTGCTCCGAACAGGGTTGCTAACTATGGCTACACCTTC
CSAPNRVANYGYTF
>TRBV9|few|TRBJ2-3|NA
TGTGCCAGCAGTCCCTCGGCGCCATTGCAGGGCACAGATACGCAGTATTTT
CASSPSAPLQGTDTQYF
>TRBV27|once|TRBJ2-2|NA
TGTGCCAGCAGTTTATCTATGGGACATTCCACCGGGGAGCTGTTTTTT
CASSLSMGHSTGELFF
>TRBV10-3|NA|TRBJ2-1|TRBD2
TGTGCCATCAGGGGGACTAGCGGCTACAATGAGCAGTTCTTC
CAIRGTSGYNEQFF
>TRBV9|NA|TRBJ2-7|TRBD2
TGTGCCAGCAGCGTAACTCCGGGACTAGCGGGGAGCTCCTACAATGAGCAGTACTTC
CASSVTPGLAGSSYNEQYF
>TRBV29-1|NA|TRBJ2-5|TRBD1
TGCAGCGTGAGGGACAGTCAAGAGACCCAGTACTTC
CSVRDSQETQYF
>TRBV12-3/TRBV12-4|NA|TRBJ2-7|TRBD1
TGTGCCAGCAGTTTTGCCCGGGACAGGGGATTACCCGAGCAGTACTTC
CASSFARDRGLPEQYF
>TRBV20-1|NA|TRBJ2-3|NA
TGCAGTGCTAGAGATCCCGGGCTAGCAGCAGATACGCAGTATTTT
CSARDPGLAADTQYF
>TRBV5-6|once|TRBJ2-2|TRBD2
TGTGCCAGCAGCTTGGCCGGGACGGGGGGACGCGGGGAGCTGTTTTTT
CASSLAGTGGRGELFF
>TRBV3-1|NA|TRBJ2-7|TRBD2
TGTGCCAGCAGCCAAGTCGTAGCGGGAGAGTTCTACGAGCAGTACTTC
CASSQVVAGEFYEQYF
>TRBV7-2|few|TRBJ2-1|NA
TGTGCCAGCAGCTTTAATCCTCGGGTGGATGAGCAGTTCTTC
CASSFNPRVDEQFF
>TRBV6-1|NA|TRBJ2-1|NA
TGTGCCAGCAGTGAATTCGAAGGTGAGCAGTTCTTC
CASSEFEGEQFF
>TRBV28|NA|TRBJ2-5|NA
TGTGCCAGCAGTGCCGATAACCGATACCAGGAGACCCAGTACTTC
CASSADNRYQETQYF
>TRBV7-2|NA|TRBJ1-5|NA
TGTGCCAGCAGCTGGCAGCCCAATCAGCCCCAGCATTTT
CASSWQPNQPQHF
>TRBV12-3/TRBV12-4|few|TRBJ2-5|TRBD2
TGTGCCAGCCTCAGCGGGAGTAAAGGAGAGACCCAGTACTTC
CASLSGSKGETQYF
>TRBV4-3|NA|TRBJ1-5|TRBD1
TGCGCCAGCAGCCCAACCCAGGGGGCTCAGCCCCAGCATTTT
CASSPTQGAQPQHF
>TRBV7-2|once|TRBJ2-4|NA
TGTGCCAGCAGCTTTCAGGGGGCCAAAAACATTCAGTACTTC
CASSFQGAKNIQYF
>TRBV28|NA|TRBJ2-1|NA
TGTGCCAGCAGTTCCCCAGGGGCATCCTACAATGAGCAGTTCTTC
CASSSPGASYNEQFF
>TRBV20-1|once|TRBJ2-1|NA
TGCAGTGCTGAAGACAGCCGGGCCTACAATGAGCAGTTCTTC
CSAEDSRAYNEQFF
>TRBV24-1|NA|TRBJ2-5|NA
TGTGCCACCAGTCAACAAGACGATTTATGGGAGACCCAGTACTTC
CATSQQDDLWETQYF
>TRBV5-1|NA|TRBJ2-1|TRBD2
TGCGCCAGCAGCTCCGGACTAGCGGGGGGTCAGACCCAGTTCTTC
CASSSGLAGGQTQFF
>TRBV7-9|NA|TRBJ1-2|TRBD1
TGTGCCAGCAGCTCGGACAGGGCCCCCCTTAACTATGGCTACACCTTC
CASSSDRAPLNYGYTF
>TRBV6-2/TRBV6-3|few|TRBJ2-3|TRBD2
TGTGCCAGCAGTTACCTAGCGGGGGGCACCCGCTCCGAGACAGATACGCAGTATTTT
CASSYLAGGTRSETDTQYF
>TRBV7-8|few|TRBJ2-5|NA
TGTGCCAGCAGTCCGACCTACCAAGAGACCCAGTACTTC
CASSPTYQETQYF